The 32 T cell receptor beta chains in this list originate from one sample, sequenced in a study of beta chain features in type 1 diabetes. The study's findings and limits: Shortening that was moderate but significant affected the TCRB CDR3s of Type 1 diabetes patients in all four CD4+ subsets.

These receptors are not linked to any known antigen. What was sequenced were expressed TCRB transcripts, since all of the isolated RNA had been reverse transcribed. TCRdb's table, derived via immunoSEQ multiplex PCR, lists solely in-frame clones and lacks some. The table lists around 690,000 clones, 9.5% to 15% of them singletons. The specimen sequenced was naive CD4+ T cells from blood. These receptor sequences come from a man younger than 40 with type 1 diabetes.

In this sample, this clone turned up a few times. The CDR3 loop is CASSTKPMAGELFF. CDR3 nucleotide sequence: TGTGCCAGCAGCACTAAGCCTATGGCCGGGGAGCTGTTTTTT. V gene TRBV7-9 combines with J gene TRBJ2-2, with no clear D. V lost 5 bases to trimming and J lost 6 bases, with 13 bases between them. This CDR3 is 14 amino acids long. Germline V gene sequence: CDR1 SEHNR, CDR2 FQNEAQ (reference sequence). Looking up the rest from reference TRBV7-9 and TRBJ2-2 gives the full variable domain: DTGVSQNPRHKITKRGQNVTFRCDPISEHNRLYWYRQTLGQGPEFLTYFQNEAQLEKSRLLSDRFSAERPKGSFSTLEIQRTEQGDSAMYLCASSTKPMAGELFFGEGSRLTVL.

The chain is built from TRBV27 and TRBJ2-3, with no clear D. Germline assignment: CDR1 MNHEY and CDR2 SMNVEV (reference sequence). CDR3 length equals 12 residues. Deletions cut 6 bases from V and 1 base from J, with 5 bases between. CDR3 amino acids: CASSSGTDTQYF. Written as DNA, the CDR3 is TGTGCCAGCAGCTCAGGCACAGATACGCAGTATTTT.

This chain links TRBV5-1 with TRBJ2-4, with D uncertain. The germline V gene has CDR1 SGHRS and CDR2 YFSETQ. Trimming removed 0 bases at V and 9 bases at J, with 16 bases between. This CDR3 contains 15 residues. The CDR3, as DNA: TGCGCCAGCAGCTTGGCCTCAGGCAGTCGAGGCATTCAGTACTTC. It is translated as CASSLASGSRGIQYF.

The rearrangement links TRBV4-3 to TRBJ1-1; no definite D call. Per germline, CDR1 LGHNA and CDR2 YSLEER. The CDR3 totals 16 residues. Trimming stripped 1 base from V and 2 bases from J, with 14 bases between. CDR3 in amino acids: CASSQGSVRVNTEAFF. CDR3 coding DNA: TGCGCCAGCAGCCAAGGGTCGGTAAGGGTCAACACTGAAGCTTTCTTT.

V and J are TRBV9 and TRBJ2-1; 14 nucleotides line up with TRBD2. J was trimmed by 0 bases and V by 4 bases; bases with no gene match: 6. Germline V gene lookup returns CDR1 SGDLS and CDR2 YYNGEE. The CDR3 spans 18 residues. The CDR3 DNA follows: TGTGCCAGCAGCCCGGGACTAGCGGGGGCGCCCTCCTACAATGAGCAGTTCTTC. This translates into CASSPGLAGAPSYNEQFF.

A few counts support this clone. J is TRBJ1-6 and V is TRBV28; no firm D call. CDR3 length: 14 residues. V was pared by 5 bases and J by 0 bases, with 5 bases between. Germline V gene sequence: CDR1 MDHEN, CDR2 SYDVKM. This CDR3 is CASSVDSYNSPLHF. CDR3 in DNA: TGTGCCAGCAGTGTCGACTCCTATAATTCACCCCTCCACTTT. Full variable domain (remainder filled in from reference TRBV28 and TRBJ1-6): DVKVTQSSRYLVKRTGEKVFLECVQDMDHENMFWYRQDPGLGLRLIYFSYDVKMKEKGDIPEGYSVSREKKERFSLILESASTNQTSMYLCASSVDSYNSPLHFGNGTRLTVT.

This clone was recorded a few times. V and J are TRBV28 and TRBJ2-7; D not certain. The CDR3 is 14 amino acids. V was pared by 2 bases and J by 0 bases, with 8 bases between. The germline V gene has CDR1 MDHEN and CDR2 SYDVKM. CDR3 protein: CASSLPLSSYEQYF. The DNA for the CDR3 is TGTGCCAGCAGTTTACCCCTAAGCTCCTACGAGCAGTACTTC.

The chain combines TRBV7-9 with TRBJ1-5; D gene ambiguous. V was cut by 3 bases and J by 4 bases, with 7 bases left in between. This CDR3 has 13 amino acids. Germline values: CDR1 SEHNR, CDR2 FQNEAQ (reference sequence). The CDR3 spells CASSLAQNQPQHF. DNA of the CDR3: TGTGCCAGCAGCTTGGCACAAAATCAGCCCCAGCATTTT.

This clone has only a few counts. This rearrangement joins TRBV10-3 to TRBJ1-4; 8 nucleotides align to TRBD1. There are 13 residues in the CDR3. With V trimmed by 3 bases and J by 8 bases, 2 bases remained unmatched. Germline CDR1 reads ENHRY; CDR2 reads SYGVKD. This CDR3 reads CAISDGTGEKLFF. The CDR3 nucleotides read TGTGCCATCAGTGACGGGACAGGAGAAAAACTGTTTTTT.

The rearrangement uses TRBV9 and TRBJ2-7, with no clear D. The CDR3 covers 15 residues. Trimming stripped 0 bases from V and 0 bases from J, with 10 bases between. Per germline, CDR1 SGDLS and CDR2 YYNGEE. The CDR3 is CASSVDIALSYEQYF. CDR3 DNA sequence: TGTGCCAGCAGCGTAGACATCGCCCTCTCCTACGAGCAGTACTTC. The complete variable domain, with remaining parts taken from reference TRBV9 and TRBJ2-7, reads DSGVTQTPKHLITATGQRVTLRCSPRSGDLSVYWYQQSLDQGLQFLIQYYNGEERAKGNILERFSAQQFPDLHSELNLSSLELGDSALYFCASSVDIALSYEQYFGPGTRLTVT.

This sequence joins TRBV6-1 and TRBJ1-6; possibly TRBD1 for D (5 bases). V was clipped by 4 bases and J by 3 bases, with 10 bases between them. CDR3 length equals 15 residues. Germline loops: CDR1 MNHNS, CDR2 SASEGT. CDR3 coding DNA: TGTGCCAGCAGTGTCTCGGGGGGCTATAATTCACCCCTCCACTTT. It specifies CASSVSGGYNSPLHF.

The V gene is TRBV11-2, the J gene TRBJ2-7; 8 bases are a match to TRBD1. Germline lookup yields CDR1 SGHAT and CDR2 FQNNGV. The CDR3 contains 15 residues. The J segment lost 2 bases and the V segment lost 1 base, leaving 4 bases of the junction unmatched. The CDR3 region has the DNA TGTGCCAGCAGCTTAGGGGGGACAGGTACCTACGAGCAGTACTTC. Its translation: CASSLGGTGTYEQYF. Full variable domain (remainder filled in from reference TRBV11-2 and TRBJ2-7): EAGVAQSPRYKIIEKRQSVAFWCNPISGHATLYWYQQILGQGPKLLIQFQNNGVVDDSQLPKDRFSAERLKGVDSTLKIQPAKLEDSAVYLCASSLGGTGTYEQYFGPGTRLTVT.

This clone has more than one count but fewer than ten. This chain connects TRBV6-5 to TRBJ1-2, with no clear D. Per germline, CDR1 MNHEY and CDR2 SVGAGI. Trimming cost V 3 bases and J 8 bases, with 7 bases left between them. The CDR3 is 11 residues long. This CDR3 reads CASSYMGGYTF. The CDR3, as DNA: TGTGCCAGCAGTTATATGGGGGGCTACACCTTC.

This clone was picked up a small number of times. The genes are TRBV13 and TRBJ1-1, with TRBD1 matching over 8 bases. CDR1 and CDR2 (germline): PRHDT, FYEKMQ (reference sequence). With 3 bases clipped from V and 10 bases from J, the junction kept 13 bases outside the gene matches. The CDR3 is made up of 15 amino acids. CDR3 bases: TGTGCCAGCAGCTTTCTGTTGGACAGGGCGGTTCGAGCTTTCTTT. It specifies CASSFLLDRAVRAFF.

In its sample, this clone was seen a few times. V gene TRBV29-1 combines with J gene TRBJ2-7; D ambiguous. The CDR3 extends over 11 amino acids. Germline CDR1 reads SQVTM; CDR2 reads ANQGSEA. Deletions cut 6 bases from V and 3 bases from J, with 9 bases between. The CDR3 reads CSVRLHYEQYF. For the CDR3, the DNA is TGCAGCGTGAGATTGCACTACGAGCAGTACTTC.

This clone was seen more than once but under ten times. The chain carries TRBV6-5 and TRBJ2-7; D call uncertain. Germline CDR1 is MNHEY and CDR2 is SVGAGI. The V and J ends lost 3 bases and 7 bases respectively, with 13 bases between them. This CDR3 spans 13 amino acids. CDR3 in amino acids: CASSYNQLREQYF. The CDR3 region has the DNA TGTGCCAGCAGTTATAACCAGCTAAGGGAGCAGTACTTC.

J is TRBJ2-2 and V is TRBV7-2; 11 bases line up with TRBD2. This CDR3 spans 16 amino acids. V trimming: 4 bases; J trimming: 3 bases; junction bases outside the gene matches: 4. CDR1 SGHTA and CDR2 FQGNSA come from the germline V gene. CDR3 in amino acids: CASSSSGGLYTGELFF. As DNA, the CDR3 is TGTGCCAGCAGCTCTAGCGGGGGGTTGTACACCGGGGAGCTGTTTTTT.

A word on this clone: The same CDR3 arises from other DNA sequences in this sample as well. This rearrangement joins TRBV14 to TRBJ2-5, with D unclear. The germline V gene encodes CDR1 SGHDN and CDR2 FVKESK. V lost 1 base, J lost 5 bases, and 2 bases lay in between. This CDR3 region has 11 residues. The CDR3 region is CASSQAETQYF. The CDR3 bases are TGTGCCAGCAGCCAAGCGGAGACCCAGTACTTC.

The gene calls are TRBV7-2 and TRBJ2-1; possibly TRBD1 for D (6 bases). Trimming took off 1 base at V and 7 bases at J, with 8 bases between the two ends. The CDR3 extends over 13 amino acids. CDR1 and CDR2 (germline): SGHTA, FQGNSA. Here the CDR3 DNA reads TGTGCCAGCAGCTTAGGGGGGCTGAATGAGCAGTTCTTC. Encoded protein: CASSLGGLNEQFF.

The chain combines TRBV27 with TRBJ1-2, with D hard to call. Trimming took 6 bases from V and 8 from J, leaving 19 bases between them. There are 14 residues in the CDR3. Germline lookup yields CDR1 MNHEY and CDR2 SMNVEV (reference sequence). The chain's CDR3 is CASSTATGSGGYTF. The DNA for the CDR3 is TGTGCCAGCAGCACCGCCACGGGCAGCGGGGGCTACACCTTC.

Only a few counts were recorded for this clone. CDR3 in DNA: TGCGCCAGCAGTCCCTTACCGACTAGCGGGGGGCGGGGTACGCAGTATTTT. Translating gives CASSPLPTSGGRGTQYF. V is TRBV23-1 and J is TRBJ2-3, with 13 bases matching TRBD2. TRBV23-1 is classed as an ORF, of uncertain function. With 4 bases clipped from V and 8 bases from J, the junction kept 12 bases outside the gene matches. The CDR3 extends over 17 amino acids.

The J gene is TRBJ1-5, the V gene TRBV10-3; 7 bases agree with TRBD1. The CDR3 has 13 amino acids. V trimming: 8 bases; J trimming: 3 bases; junction bases outside the gene matches: 4. The germline V gene encodes CDR1 ENHRY and CDR2 SYGVKD. CDR3 nucleotide sequence: TGTGCCATCTCGGACAGGCCCAATCAGCCCCAGCATTTT. It translates to CAISDRPNQPQHF.

The V gene is TRBV6-5, the J gene TRBJ1-5; 9 bases fit TRBD1. V shed 7 bases and J 5 bases; nucleotides not matched to a gene: 6. Germline CDR1 reads MNHEY; CDR2 reads SVGAGI. The CDR3 is 14 amino acids. As DNA, the CDR3 is TGTGCCAGCACCCTTCGGGACAGGGATCAGCCCCAGCATTTT. Its protein product is CASTLRDRDQPQHF.

This clone was seen a few times. The genes are TRBV9 and TRBJ1-6, with D maybe TRBD1 (6 bases). This CDR3 has 18 amino acids. V lost 1 base, J lost 8 bases, and 22 bases lay in between. Germline V CDR1 and CDR2: SGDLS, YYNGEE. For the CDR3, the DNA is TGTGCCAGCAGCGTAAGCCACGGGGGGCAAGGTTCGGATTCACCCCTCCACTTT. Translated: CASSVSHGGQGSDSPLHF. The complete variable domain, with remaining parts taken from reference TRBV9 and TRBJ1-6, reads DSGVTQTPKHLITATGQRVTLRCSPRSGDLSVYWYQQSLDQGLQFLIQYYNGEERAKGNILERFSAQQFPDLHSELNLSSLELGDSALYFCASSVSHGGQGSDSPLHFGNGTRLTVT.

J is TRBJ1-2 and V is TRBV30; D gene ambiguous. The germline CDR1 and CDR2 sequences are GTSNPN and SVGIG (reference sequence). Trimming pared 2 bases from V and 5 bases from J, leaving 9 bases between. This CDR3 is 12 amino acids long. Here the CDR3 DNA reads TGTGCCTGGAGTCCTACCCCATATGGCTACACCTTC. It is translated as CAWSPTPYGYTF.

The table lists this clone with a few counts. V gene TRBV9 combines with J gene TRBJ2-5; possible D gene TRBD2, 5 bases. The CDR3 is 13 residues long. The V end was cut by 4 bases, the J end by 5 bases, with 12 bases between. CDR1 is SGDLS, CDR2 YYNGEE, per germline. This chain's CDR3 is CASSPHPGETQYF. The CDR3 DNA follows: TGTGCCAGCAGCCCCCACCCGGGGGAGACCCAGTACTTC.

The V and J genes are TRBV25-1 and TRBJ2-6, with D perhaps matching TRBD2 (5 bases). The CDR3 has 14 amino acids. V shed 6 bases and J shed 1 base, with 7 bases lying between them. The V gene's germline CDR1 is MGHDK and CDR2 SYGVNS. The CDR3 DNA is TGTGCCAGCAGCCGGGATTCTGGGGCCAACGTCCTGACTTTC. It yields the protein CASSRDSGANVLTF.

This clone has just a few counts. The rearrangement joins TRBV19 to TRBJ2-1; 10 bases fit TRBD2. This CDR3 spans 14 amino acids. The germline V gene encodes CDR1 LNHDA and CDR2 SQIVND (reference sequence). V was pared by 10 bases and J by 4 bases, with 7 bases of the junction left unmatched. The CDR3 DNA reads TGTGCCACTAAGGGACTAGCGAATTACAATGAGCAGTTCTTC. Translating it yields CATKGLANYNEQFF.

The table lists this clone with a few counts. V and J are TRBV5-1 and TRBJ2-2; 7 bases are shared with TRBD1. The CDR3 consists of 15 residues. Germline values: CDR1 SGHRS, CDR2 YFSETQ. Germline trimming cut 3 bases from V and 0 bases from J; bases unmatched to any gene: 2. The CDR3 loop is CASSSRGSNTGELFF. The CDR3 region has the DNA TGCGCCAGCAGCTCCAGGGGGTCGAACACCGGGGAGCTGTTTTTT.

The chain employs TRBV4-3 and TRBJ2-1, with 8 bases matching TRBD1. In germline, CDR1 is LGHNA, CDR2 YSLEER. V gave up 0 bases and J gave up 4 bases; unmatched junction bases: 5. The CDR3 length is 16 residues. CDR3 amino acids: CASSQDRTGQYNEQFF. CDR3 nucleotide sequence: TGCGCCAGCAGCCAAGACCGGACAGGGCAATACAATGAGCAGTTCTTC.

This chain uses TRBV7-7 with TRBJ2-5; TRBD1 agrees at 7 bases. This CDR3 has 17 amino acids. Germline CDR1 and CDR2: SSHAT and FNYEAQ (reference sequence). V lost 7 bases and J lost 4; bases outside the gene matches: 18. CDR3 sequence: CASTPMGPATGSETQYF. The CDR3 region has the DNA TGTGCCAGCACACCGATGGGTCCCGCGACAGGGTCAGAGACCCAGTACTTC.

This clone was counted between two and nine times. V and J are TRBV6-6 and TRBJ1-2; D unclear. In germline, CDR1 is MNHNY, CDR2 SVGAGI (reference sequence). The V end lost 7 bases, the J end lost 1 base, and 16 bases lay between the germline ends. The CDR3 contains 15 residues. The DNA of the CDR3 is TGTGCCAGCACTCAACAAGGATCGGGTAACTATGGCTACACCTTC. It translates to CASTQQGSGNYGYTF.